This T cell receptor beta chain was identified in a study of OX40 agonist ivuxolimab in advanced cancers. The overall study: Cohort: 80% to 90% men, mean age 60, aged roughly 20 to 79. Enrollees could have had prior anti-PD-1, anti-PD-L1 or anti-CTLA-4 therapy, which approximately 40% had received.

The germline V and J ends were trimmed by 0 bases and 8 bases, with 9 bases remaining between them. Germline CDR1 reads SGHDT; CDR2 reads YYEEEE. This CDR3 region has 13 residues. Produced via immunoSEQ multiplex PCR; TCRdb's table is partial and in-frame only. The table lists around 65,000 clones, more than 85% of them singletons. Details on this clone: Its antigen is currently unknown.

Regarding the study as a whole: More expanded clones were seen, on average, in CD8+ T cells than in CD4+.

The receptor was derived from an adult with an advanced solid tumor such as melanoma, head and neck, liver or kidney cancer. The sequenced sample was CD4+ or CD8+ T cells sorted from blood, obtained in a trial of the OX40 agonist ivuxolimab. The chain recombines TRBV5-6 with TRBJ2-1, with no clear D. The CDR3 loop reads CASSLGPFYEQFF. The CDR3 DNA is TGTGCCAGCAGCTTGGGACCATTTTATGAGCAGTTCTTC.